The rows below give T cell receptor beta chains drawn from one sample of a study of T cell changes during pregnancy in multiple sclerosis. Using immunoSEQ multiplex PCR, the repertoire was profiled, and TCRdb retains in-frame clones only, with some absent. This table holds 55,000 to 70,000 clones, more than 75% found once. Here the sequenced sample was peripheral blood, taken in the third trimester of pregnancy. The source of these receptors is a female donor in good health, enrolled as a control in a pregnancy study. CDR3s include the opening cysteine and the closing phenylalanine or tryptophan. Each record gives: D gene, J gene, clone size, V gene, CDR3 DNA, CDR3 protein. D genes are given only for firm matches. A row's size may be missing; if present it is once, few, many or a size class.

d_call: TRBD1
j_call: TRBJ1-4
clone_size: .
v_call: TRBV28
cdr3_nt: TGTGCAACAGGGGGAGGACTCACCCAGGGAAAACTGTTTTTT
cdr3_aa: CATGGGLTQGKLFF

d_call: TRBD1
j_call: TRBJ1-1
clone_size: .
v_call: TRBV5-1
cdr3_nt: TGCGCCAGCAGCCCCAGGACAGGGCACACTGAAGCTTTCTTT
cdr3_aa: CASSPRTGHTEAFF

d_call: .
j_call: TRBJ1-1
clone_size: .
v_call: TRBV6-4
cdr3_nt: TGTGCCAGCAGGGGACTACAGGTTGTAGCTTTCTTT
cdr3_aa: CASRGLQVVAFF

d_call: TRBD1
j_call: TRBJ2-5
clone_size: .
v_call: TRBV5-4
cdr3_nt: TGTGCCAGCAGCACTGGACAGGGCCCTACAGAGACCCAGTACTTC
cdr3_aa: CASSTGQGPTETQYF

d_call: .
j_call: TRBJ1-5
clone_size: .
v_call: TRBV30
cdr3_nt: TGTGCCTGGAGTAATGACATTGCGGGGGATCAGCCCCAGCATTTT
cdr3_aa: CAWSNDIAGDQPQHF

d_call: TRBD2
j_call: TRBJ2-1
clone_size: .
v_call: TRBV7-3
cdr3_nt: TGTGCCAGCAGCGCCTCCGGGACTAGGGATGAGCAGTTCTTC
cdr3_aa: CASSASGTRDEQFF

d_call: .
j_call: TRBJ1-2
clone_size: .
v_call: TRBV14
cdr3_nt: TGTGCCAGCAGCCCTCAGGGGAACTATGGCTACACCTTC
cdr3_aa: CASSPQGNYGYTF

d_call: TRBD1
j_call: TRBJ1-3
clone_size: .
v_call: TRBV18
cdr3_nt: TGTGCCAGCTCACCATCGGGACAGGTCTCTGGAAACACCATATATTTT
cdr3_aa: CASSPSGQVSGNTIYF

d_call: TRBD2
j_call: TRBJ2-7
clone_size: once
v_call: TRBV6-6
cdr3_nt: TGTGCCAGTACTAGCGGGGGGTACTACGAGCAGTACTTC
cdr3_aa: CASTSGGYYEQYF

d_call: .
j_call: TRBJ2-7
clone_size: .
v_call: TRBV7-9
cdr3_nt: TGTGCCAGCAGCTCCAGGGGGGACCACGAGCAGTACTTC
cdr3_aa: CASSSRGDHEQYF

d_call: TRBD1
j_call: TRBJ2-3
clone_size: .
v_call: TRBV7-8
cdr3_nt: TGTGCCAGCAGCTTAACAGGGGGCCTCCTTCTAAATACGCAGTATTTT
cdr3_aa: CASSLTGGLLLNTQYF

d_call: TRBD1
j_call: TRBJ1-1
clone_size: many
v_call: TRBV7-9
cdr3_nt: TGTGCCAGCAGCCCACAGGGGAACGCTGAAGCTTTCTTT
cdr3_aa: CASSPQGNAEAFF

d_call: .
j_call: TRBJ1-5
clone_size: .
v_call: TRBV4-1
cdr3_nt: TGCGCCAGCAGCCGGGGAATAGGGGACAATCAGCCCCAGCATTTT
cdr3_aa: CASSRGIGDNQPQHF

d_call: .
j_call: TRBJ2-2
clone_size: .
v_call: TRBV6-6
cdr3_nt: TGTGCCAGCAGTTACGCGGGCATCAGGAAGGTCGGGGAGCTGTTTTTT
cdr3_aa: CASSYAGIRKVGELFF

d_call: TRBD2
j_call: TRBJ2-1
clone_size: .
v_call: TRBV5-4
cdr3_nt: TGTGCCAGCAGTCGACTGCCAGGACTAGCGGAGCATGAGCAGTTCTTC
cdr3_aa: CASSRLPGLAEHEQFF

d_call: TRBD2
j_call: TRBJ2-6
clone_size: few
v_call: TRBV7-9
cdr3_nt: TGTGCCAGCAGCTTAGAGGCGGCGGGGGAGGCTGGGGCCAACGTCCTGACTTTC
cdr3_aa: CASSLEAAGEAGANVLTF

d_call: TRBD1
j_call: TRBJ2-1
clone_size: .
v_call: TRBV5-4
cdr3_nt: TGTGCCAGCAGCCCCAACCAACAGGGGGCCCCATACAATGAGCAGTTCTTC
cdr3_aa: CASSPNQQGAPYNEQFF

d_call: TRBD2
j_call: TRBJ2-1
clone_size: .
v_call: TRBV4-2
cdr3_nt: TGTGCCAGCAGCCAGGTGGGGAGGGCCGATGTCTACAATGAGCAGTTCTTC
cdr3_aa: CASSQVGRADVYNEQFF

d_call: .
j_call: TRBJ1-5
clone_size: once
v_call: TRBV2
cdr3_nt: TGTGCCAGCGCGGTGAAACAGCCCCAGCATTTT
cdr3_aa: CASAVKQPQHF